This T cell receptor beta chain derives from a study of blood T cell repertoires in COVID-19. About the study: Material from acute and convalescent COVID-19 was sourced from the United States, Italy and Spain. Sources were T cells, B-cell-depleted T cells, or PBMCs; the material itself was cDNA or gDNA.

Original data processing: Amplification with reference gene primers provided the estimates of nucleated cell counts. Method: immunoSEQ multiplex PCR; TCRdb's copy keeps in-frame clones and lacks some. The V and J calls and clone size come from that table; D and trimming were worked out from the DNA. The sample comprises fewer than 200,000 clones, roughly 84% of which are singletons, and roughly 9.5% rests with the top ten. This CDR3 is built from 12 residues. V was clipped by 6 bases and J by 2 bases, with 7 bases between them. Germline V gene data show CDR1 as LNHDA and CDR2 as SQIVND (reference sequence).

The TCR comes from a woman aged 80 or older with active or convalescent COVID-19. The chain carries TRBV19 and TRBJ1-2; the D gene is possibly TRBD1 (6 bases). The sequenced sample consisted of peripheral blood. The CDR3 DNA reads TGTGCCAGTAGAGGGACAAACTATGGCTACACCTTC. This translates into CASRGTNYGYTF.